The TCR beta chain described here comes from a study of T-cell memory formation after mild COVID-19. Study results and limitations: SARS-CoV-2 specificity was not confirmed for second-wave clones peaking on day 37.

TCRdb called the 5' RACE reads again in MiXCR, with one record for every CDR3 protein. The sample yields about 320,000 distinct CDR3 sequences, roughly an eighth seen once. Germline V CDR1 and CDR2: MNHEY, SVGAGI. This CDR3 contains 16 residues. V dropped 6 bases and J dropped 1 base, with 13 bases sitting between them. As concerns this clonotype: Its antigen is not identified.

The genes are TRBV6-5 and TRBJ2-6, with D possibly being TRBD1 (6 bases). Sequencing was carried out using PBMCs or a T cell subset sorted from them (not recorded which). This clonotype was sampled from a man in his late teens or twenties who had mild COVID-19 (a few samples of this study predate the infection). Cell type and time point are not known. In DNA form, the CDR3 reads TGTGCCAGCAGCGAGCCAGGGGCGTCTGGGGCCAACGTCCTGACTTTC. It translates to CASSEPGASGANVLTF.